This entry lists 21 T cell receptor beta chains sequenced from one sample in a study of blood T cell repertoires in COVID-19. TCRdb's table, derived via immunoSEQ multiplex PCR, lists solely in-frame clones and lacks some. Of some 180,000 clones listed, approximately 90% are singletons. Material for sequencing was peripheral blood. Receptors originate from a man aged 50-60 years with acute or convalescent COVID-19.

CDR3: CASSRGGGGISNQPQHF. The CDR3 DNA reads as TGTGCCAGCAGTCGAGGGGGGGGAGGGATTAGCAATCAGCCCCAGCATTTT. The chain uses TRBV28 and TRBJ1-5; TRBD1 might be the D (6 bases). Between the trimmed V and J ends, which lost 5 bases and 0 bases, there was a span of 17 bases. This CDR3 is 17 amino acids long. Germline assignment: CDR1 MDHEN and CDR2 SYDVKM.

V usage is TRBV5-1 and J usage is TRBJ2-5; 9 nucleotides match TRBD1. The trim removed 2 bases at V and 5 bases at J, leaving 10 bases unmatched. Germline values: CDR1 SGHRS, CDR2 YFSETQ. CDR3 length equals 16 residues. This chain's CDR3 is CASSLGGTGLWETQYF. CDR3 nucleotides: TGCGCCAGCAGCTTAGGTGGGACAGGGCTGTGGGAGACCCAGTACTTC. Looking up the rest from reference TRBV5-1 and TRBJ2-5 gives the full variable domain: KAGVTQTPRYLIKTRGQQVTLSCSPISGHRSVSWYQQTPGQGLQFLFEYFSETQRNKGNFPGRFSGRQFSNSRSEMNVSTLELGDSALYLCASSLGGTGLWETQYFGPGTRLLVL.

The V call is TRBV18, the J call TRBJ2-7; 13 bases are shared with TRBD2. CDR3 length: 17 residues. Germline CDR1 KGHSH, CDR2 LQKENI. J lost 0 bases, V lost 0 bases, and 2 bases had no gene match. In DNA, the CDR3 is TGTGCCAGCTCACCACCGGGACTAGCGGGAAGCTCCTACGAGCAGTACTTC. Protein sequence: CASSPPGLAGSSYEQYF.

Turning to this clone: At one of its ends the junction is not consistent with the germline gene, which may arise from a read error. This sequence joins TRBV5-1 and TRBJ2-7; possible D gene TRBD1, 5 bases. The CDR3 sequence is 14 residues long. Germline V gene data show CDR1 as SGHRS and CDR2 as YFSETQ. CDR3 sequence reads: CASSSTGYSHEQYF. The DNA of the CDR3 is TGCGCCAGCAGCTCCACAGGTTACTCCCACGAGCAGTACTTC. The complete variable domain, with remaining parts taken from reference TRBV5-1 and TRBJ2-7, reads KAGVTQTPRYLIKTRGQQVTLSCSPISGHRSVSWYQQTPGQGLQFLFEYFSETQRNKGNFPGRFSGRQFSNSRSEMNVSTLELGDSALYLCASSSTGYSHEQYFGPGTRLTVT.

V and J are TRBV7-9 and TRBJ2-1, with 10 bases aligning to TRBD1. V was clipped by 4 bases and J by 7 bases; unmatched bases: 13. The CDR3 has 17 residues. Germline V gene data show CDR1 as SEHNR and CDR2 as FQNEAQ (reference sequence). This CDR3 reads CASSSAIAGQGWNEQFF. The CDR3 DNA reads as TGTGCCAGCAGCTCCGCTATTGCGGGACAGGGGTGGAATGAGCAGTTCTTC.

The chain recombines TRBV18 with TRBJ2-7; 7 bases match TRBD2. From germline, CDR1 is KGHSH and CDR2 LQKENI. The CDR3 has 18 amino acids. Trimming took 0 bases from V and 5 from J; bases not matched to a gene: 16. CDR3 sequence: CASSPPLGGSSEVDEQYF. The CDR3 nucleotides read TGTGCCAGCTCACCACCGCTGGGGGGGTCGAGTGAAGTCGACGAGCAGTACTTC.

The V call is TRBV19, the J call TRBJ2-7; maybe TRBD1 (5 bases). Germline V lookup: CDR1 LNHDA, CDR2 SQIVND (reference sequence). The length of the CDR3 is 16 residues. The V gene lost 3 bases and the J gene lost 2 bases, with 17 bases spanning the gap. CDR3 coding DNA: TGTGCCAGTAGTATGGTCCCGCAGGGCCGGACCTACGAGCAGTACTTC. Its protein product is CASSMVPQGRTYEQYF.

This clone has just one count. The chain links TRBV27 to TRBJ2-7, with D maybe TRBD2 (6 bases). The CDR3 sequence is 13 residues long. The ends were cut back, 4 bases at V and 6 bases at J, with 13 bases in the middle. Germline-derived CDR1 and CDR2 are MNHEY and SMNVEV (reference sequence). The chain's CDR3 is CASSSPGGAEQYF. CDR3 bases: TGTGCCAGCAGTTCTCCCGGGGGAGCCGAGCAGTACTTC.

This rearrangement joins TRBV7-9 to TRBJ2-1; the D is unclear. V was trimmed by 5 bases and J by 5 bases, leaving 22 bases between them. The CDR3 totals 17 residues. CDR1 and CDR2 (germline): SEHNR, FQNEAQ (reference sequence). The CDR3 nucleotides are TGTGCCAGCAGCCCTCCGCGTACCGGCGGCCCCGACAATGAGCAGTTCTTC. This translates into CASSPPRTGGPDNEQFF. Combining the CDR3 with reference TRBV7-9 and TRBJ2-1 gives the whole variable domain DTGVSQNPRHKITKRGQNVTFRCDPISEHNRLYWYRQTLGQGPEFLTYFQNEAQLEKSRLLSDRFSAERPKGSFSTLEIQRTEQGDSAMYLCASSPPRTGGPDNEQFFGPGTRLTVL.

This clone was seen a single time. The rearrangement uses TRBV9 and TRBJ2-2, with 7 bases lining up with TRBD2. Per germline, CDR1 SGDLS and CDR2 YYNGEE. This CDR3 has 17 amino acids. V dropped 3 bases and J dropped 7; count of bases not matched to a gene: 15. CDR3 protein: CASSAAKKTSMDGELFF. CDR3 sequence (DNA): TGTGCCAGCAGCGCCGCAAAGAAGACTAGCATGGACGGGGAGCTGTTTTTT. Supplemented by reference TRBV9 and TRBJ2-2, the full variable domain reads DSGVTQTPKHLITATGQRVTLRCSPRSGDLSVYWYQQSLDQGLQFLIQYYNGEERAKGNILERFSAQQFPDLHSELNLSSLELGDSALYFCASSAAKKTSMDGELFFGEGSRLTVL.

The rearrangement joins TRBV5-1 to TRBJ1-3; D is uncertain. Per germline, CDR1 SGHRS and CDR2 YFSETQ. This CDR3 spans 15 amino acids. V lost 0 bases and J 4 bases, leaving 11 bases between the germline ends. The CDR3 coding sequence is TGCGCCAGCAGCTTGGAGGCTTTGGGCGGAAACACCATATATTTT. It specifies CASSLEALGGNTIYF.

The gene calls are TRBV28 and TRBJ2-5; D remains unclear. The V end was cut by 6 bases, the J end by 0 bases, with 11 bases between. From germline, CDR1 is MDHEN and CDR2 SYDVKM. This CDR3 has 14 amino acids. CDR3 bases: TGTGCCAGCAGGGTCGCCGACTACCAAGAGACCCAGTACTTC. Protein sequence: CASRVADYQETQYF.

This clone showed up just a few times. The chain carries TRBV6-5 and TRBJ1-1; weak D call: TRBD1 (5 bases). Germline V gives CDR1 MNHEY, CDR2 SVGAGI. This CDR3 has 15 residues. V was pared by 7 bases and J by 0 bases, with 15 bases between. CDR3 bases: TGTGCCAGCACCCTGGGGCGGCAGTTGAACACTGAAGCTTTCTTT. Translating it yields CASTLGRQLNTEAFF.

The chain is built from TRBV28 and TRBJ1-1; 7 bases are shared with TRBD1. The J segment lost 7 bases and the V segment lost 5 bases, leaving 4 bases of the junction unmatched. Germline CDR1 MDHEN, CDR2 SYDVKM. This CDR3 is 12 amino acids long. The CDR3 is CASSQDRVEAFF. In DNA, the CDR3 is TGTGCCAGCAGTCAAGACAGGGTTGAAGCTTTCTTT. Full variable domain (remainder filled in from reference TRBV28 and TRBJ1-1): DVKVTQSSRYLVKRTGEKVFLECVQDMDHENMFWYRQDPGLGLRLIYFSYDVKMKEKGDIPEGYSVSREKKERFSLILESASTNQTSMYLCASSQDRVEAFFGQGTRLTVV.

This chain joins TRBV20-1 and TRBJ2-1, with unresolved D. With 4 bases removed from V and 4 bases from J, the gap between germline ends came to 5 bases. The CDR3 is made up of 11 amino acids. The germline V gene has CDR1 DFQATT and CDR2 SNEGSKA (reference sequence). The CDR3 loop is CSATSYNEQFF. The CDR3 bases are TGCAGTGCTACCTCGTACAATGAGCAGTTCTTC.

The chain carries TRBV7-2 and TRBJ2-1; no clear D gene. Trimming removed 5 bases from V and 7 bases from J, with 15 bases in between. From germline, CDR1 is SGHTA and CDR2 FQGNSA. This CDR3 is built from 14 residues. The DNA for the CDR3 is TGTGCCAGCAGCCCATCGGCGGTGTTAAATGAGCAGTTCTTC. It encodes CASSPSAVLNEQFF. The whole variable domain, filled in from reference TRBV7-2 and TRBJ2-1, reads GAGVSQSPSNKVTEKGKDVELRCDPISGHTALYWYRQSLGQGLEFLIYFQGNSAPDKSGLPSDRFSAERTGGSVSTLTIQRTQQEDSAVYLCASSPSAVLNEQFFGPGTRLTVL.

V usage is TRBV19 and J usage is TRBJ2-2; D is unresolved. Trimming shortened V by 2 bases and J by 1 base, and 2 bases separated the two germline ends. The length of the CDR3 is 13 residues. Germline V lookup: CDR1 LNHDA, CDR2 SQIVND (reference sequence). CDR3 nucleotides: TGTGCCAGTAGTATACAGAACACCGGGGAGCTGTTTTTT. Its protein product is CASSIQNTGELFF.

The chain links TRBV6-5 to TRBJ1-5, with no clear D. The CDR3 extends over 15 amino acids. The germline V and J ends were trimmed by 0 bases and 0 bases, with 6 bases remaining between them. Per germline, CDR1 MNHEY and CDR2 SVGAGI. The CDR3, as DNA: TGTGCCAGCAGTTACTCAGCGGTTAGCAATCAGCCCCAGCATTTT. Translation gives CASSYSAVSNQPQHF.

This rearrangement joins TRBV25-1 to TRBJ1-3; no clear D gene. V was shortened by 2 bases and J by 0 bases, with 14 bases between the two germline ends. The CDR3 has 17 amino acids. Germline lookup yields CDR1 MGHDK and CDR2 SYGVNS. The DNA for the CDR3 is TGTGCCAGCAGTGAAGCGCGGTCTTCCGCCTCTGGAAACACCATATATTTT. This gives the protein CASSEARSSASGNTIYF.

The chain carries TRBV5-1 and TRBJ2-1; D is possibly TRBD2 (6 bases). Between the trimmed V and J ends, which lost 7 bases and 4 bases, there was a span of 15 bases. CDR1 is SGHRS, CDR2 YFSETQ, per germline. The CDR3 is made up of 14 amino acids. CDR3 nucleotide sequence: TGCGCCAGCTCAGTGACTAGGGGATACAATGAGCAGTTCTTC. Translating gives CASSVTRGYNEQFF.

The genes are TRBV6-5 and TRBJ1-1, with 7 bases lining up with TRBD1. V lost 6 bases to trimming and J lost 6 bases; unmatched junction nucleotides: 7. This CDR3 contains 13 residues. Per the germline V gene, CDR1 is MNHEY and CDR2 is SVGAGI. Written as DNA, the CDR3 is TGTGCCAGCAGGGACAGGCCATCGCCTGAAGCTTTCTTT. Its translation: CASRDRPSPEAFF.